The TCR beta chain under discussion was sequenced for a study of cytomegalovirus exposure and HLA in healthy donors. This CDR3 has 15 amino acids. Germline V gene sequence: CDR1 SGHTA, CDR2 FQGNSA. Trimming took off 2 bases at V and 5 bases at J, with 15 bases between the two ends. The PCR employed 60 Vbeta primers together with 13 Jbeta primers. TCRdb's table, derived via immunoSEQ multiplex PCR, lists solely in-frame clones and lacks some. The sample has about 140,000 clones. The source material was PBMCs. The chain joins TRBV7-2 to TRBJ1-1; a weak D match, TRBD1 (6 bases). This clonotype was sampled from a male donor in good health and CMV-seronegative. As DNA, the CDR3 is TGTGCCAGCAGCTTAACCCGACAGGTCTGGACTGAAGCTTTCTTT. It is translated as CASSLTRQVWTEAFF.